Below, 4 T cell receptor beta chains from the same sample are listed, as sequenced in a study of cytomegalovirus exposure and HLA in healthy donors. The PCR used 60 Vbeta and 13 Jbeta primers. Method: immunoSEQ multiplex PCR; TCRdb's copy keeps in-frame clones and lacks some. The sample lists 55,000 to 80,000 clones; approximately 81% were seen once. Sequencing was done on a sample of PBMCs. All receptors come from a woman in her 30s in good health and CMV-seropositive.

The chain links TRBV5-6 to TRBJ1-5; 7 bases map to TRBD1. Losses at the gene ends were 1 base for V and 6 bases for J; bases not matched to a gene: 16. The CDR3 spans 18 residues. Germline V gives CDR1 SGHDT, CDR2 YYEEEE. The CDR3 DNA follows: TGTGCCAGCAGCTTGTCCCGACAGGGCGGGGGGTTCGGTCAGCCCCAGCATTTT. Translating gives CASSLSRQGGGFGQPQHF.

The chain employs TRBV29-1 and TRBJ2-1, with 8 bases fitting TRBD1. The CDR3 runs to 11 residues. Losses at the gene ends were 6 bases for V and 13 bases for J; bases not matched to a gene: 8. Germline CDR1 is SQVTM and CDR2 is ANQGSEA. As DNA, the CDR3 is TGCAGCGTGACCGGACAGGGTCCCCAGTTCTTC. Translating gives CSVTGQGPQFF.

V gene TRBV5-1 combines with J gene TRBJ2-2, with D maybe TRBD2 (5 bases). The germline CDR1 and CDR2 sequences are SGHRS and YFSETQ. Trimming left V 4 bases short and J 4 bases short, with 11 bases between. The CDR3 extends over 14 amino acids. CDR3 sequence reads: CASSLGGLTGELFF. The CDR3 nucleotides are TGCGCCAGCAGCCTTGGAGGTCTCACCGGGGAGCTGTTTTTT. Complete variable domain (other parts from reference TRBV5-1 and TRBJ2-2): KAGVTQTPRYLIKTRGQQVTLSCSPISGHRSVSWYQQTPGQGLQFLFEYFSETQRNKGNFPGRFSGRQFSNSRSEMNVSTLELGDSALYLCASSLGGLTGELFFGEGSRLTVL.

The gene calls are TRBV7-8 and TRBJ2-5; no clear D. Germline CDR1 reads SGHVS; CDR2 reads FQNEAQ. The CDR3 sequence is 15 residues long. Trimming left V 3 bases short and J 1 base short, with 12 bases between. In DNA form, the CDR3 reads TGTGCCAGCAGCTTTAACGACGGAGCCCAAGAGACCCAGTACTTC. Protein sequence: CASSFNDGAQETQYF. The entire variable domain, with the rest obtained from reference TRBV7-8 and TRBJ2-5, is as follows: GAGVSQSPRYKVAKRGQDVALRCDPISGHVSLFWYQQALGQGPEFLTYFQNEAQLDKSGLPSDRFFAERPEGSVSTLKIQRTQQEDSAVYLCASSFNDGAQETQYFGPGTRLLVL.